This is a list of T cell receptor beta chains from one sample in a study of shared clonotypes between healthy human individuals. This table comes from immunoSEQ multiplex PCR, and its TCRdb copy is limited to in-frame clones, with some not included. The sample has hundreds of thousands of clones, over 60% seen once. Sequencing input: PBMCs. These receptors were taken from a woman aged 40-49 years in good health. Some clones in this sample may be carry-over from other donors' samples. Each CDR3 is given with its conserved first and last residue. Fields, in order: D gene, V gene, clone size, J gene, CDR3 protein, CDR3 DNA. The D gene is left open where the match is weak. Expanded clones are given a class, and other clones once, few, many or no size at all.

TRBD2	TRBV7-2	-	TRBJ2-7	CASSLAGGPTRYEQYF	TGTGCCAGCAGCTTAGCGGGAGGGCCCACTAGATACGAGCAGTACTTC
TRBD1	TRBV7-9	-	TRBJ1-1	CASSLAVPSGGKAFF	TGTGCCAGCAGCTTAGCGGTTCCATCAGGGGGAAAAGCTTTCTTT
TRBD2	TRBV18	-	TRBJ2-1	CASSRSSGDNEQFF	TGTGCCAGCTCACGGTCTAGCGGGGACAATGAGCAGTTCTTC
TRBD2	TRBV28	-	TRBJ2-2	CASNPAGTSGSGGELFF	TGTGCCAGCAACCCGGCCGGGACTAGCGGGAGTGGCGGGGAGCTGTTTTTT
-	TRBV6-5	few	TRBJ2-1	CASTRGFYNEQFF	TGTGCCAGCACCCGGGGATTCTACAATGAGCAGTTCTTC
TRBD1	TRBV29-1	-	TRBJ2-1	CSVQPGQYNEQFF	TGCAGCGTCCAACCGGGACAGTACAATGAGCAGTTCTTC
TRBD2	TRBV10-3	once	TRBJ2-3	CAISEGSGRTDTQYF	TGTGCCATCAGTGAGGGTAGCGGGAGAACAGATACGCAGTATTTT
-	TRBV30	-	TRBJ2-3	CAWSPGDRDTDTQYF	TGTGCCTGGAGTCCGGGGGACAGAGACACAGATACGCAGTATTTT
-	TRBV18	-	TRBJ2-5	CASSPSATVQETQYF	TGTGCCAGCTCACCGAGCGCGACAGTTCAAGAGACCCAGTACTTC
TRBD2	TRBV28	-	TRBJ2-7	CASSSSGSYEQYF	TGTGCCAGCAGTTCTAGCGGCTCCTACGAGCAGTACTTC
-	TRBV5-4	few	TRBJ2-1	CASSLVAEGYNEQFF	TGTGCCAGCAGCTTGGTGGCAGAAGGATACAATGAGCAGTTCTTC
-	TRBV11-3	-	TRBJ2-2	CASSLSRIGGELFF	TGTGCCAGCAGCTTATCGAGGATCGGCGGGGAGCTGTTTTTT
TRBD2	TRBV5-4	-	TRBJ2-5	CASSWTSRETQYF	TGTGCCAGCAGCTGGACTAGCAGAGAGACCCAGTACTTC
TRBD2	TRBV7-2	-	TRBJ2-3	CASSWGSGRARDTQYF	TGTGCCAGCAGCTGGGGTAGCGGGAGGGCCAGGGATACGCAGTATTTT
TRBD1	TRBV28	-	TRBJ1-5	CASSRTGGPNQPQHF	TGTGCCAGCAGCAGGACAGGGGGGCCGAATCAGCCCCAGCATTTT
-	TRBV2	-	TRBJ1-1	CASSIQVNTEAFF	TGTGCCAGCAGCATACAGGTGAACACTGAAGCTTTCTTT
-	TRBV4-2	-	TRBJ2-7	CASSLLRFYEQYF	TGTGCCAGCAGCTTACTCCGCTTCTACGAGCAGTACTTC
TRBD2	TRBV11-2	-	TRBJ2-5	CASSLWGGQETQYF	TGTGCCAGCAGCTTATGGGGGGGGCAAGAGACCCAGTACTTC
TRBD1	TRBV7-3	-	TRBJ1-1	CASSLEGATRRAEAFF	TGTGCCAGCAGCTTAGAGGGGGCAACCCGGAGGGCTGAAGCTTTCTTT
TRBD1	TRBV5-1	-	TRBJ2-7	CASSRGQGSSYEQYF	TGCGCCAGCAGCCGAGGACAGGGTTCCTCCTACGAGCAGTACTTC
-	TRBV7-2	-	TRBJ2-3	CASSLAGKDTQYF	TGTGCCAGCAGCTTAGCAGGAAAGGATACGCAGTATTTT
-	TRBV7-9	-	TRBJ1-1	CASSLAGAGRESTEAFF	TGTGCCAGCAGCTTAGCGGGGGCAGGACGAGAATCGACTGAAGCTTTCTTT
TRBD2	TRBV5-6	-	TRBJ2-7	CASSLVLAGGEQYF	TGTGCCAGCAGCTTGGTTCTAGCGGGAGGCGAGCAGTACTTC
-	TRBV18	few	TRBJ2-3	CASSPLATSTDTQYF	TGTGCCAGCTCACCACTAGCGACTAGCACAGATACGCAGTATTTT
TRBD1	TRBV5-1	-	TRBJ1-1	CASSSRTGTLGTEAFF	TGCGCCAGCAGCTCTAGGACAGGGACCCTTGGAACTGAAGCTTTCTTT
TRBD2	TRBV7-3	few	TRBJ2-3	CASSLFGGVTDTQYF	TGTGCCAGCAGCTTATTCGGGGGGGTCACAGATACGCAGTATTTT
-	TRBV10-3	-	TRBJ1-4	CAISESWGGNEKLFF	TGTGCCATCAGTGAGTCCTGGGGTGGTAATGAAAAACTGTTTTTT
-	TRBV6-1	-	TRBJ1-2	CASSDAGRNGYTF	TGTGCCAGCAGTGACGCGGGGCGGAATGGCTACACCTTC
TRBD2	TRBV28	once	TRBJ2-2	CASSRRGSSRAGELFF	TGTGCCAGCAGCCGGCGGGGGTCTAGTAGAGCCGGGGAGCTGTTTTTT
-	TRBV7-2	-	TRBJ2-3	CASKGRADTQYF	TGTGCCAGCAAGGGAAGGGCAGATACGCAGTATTTT
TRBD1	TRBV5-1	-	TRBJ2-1	CASSLEGQGLMVQFF	TGCGCCAGCAGCTTGGAGGGACAGGGGCTAATGGTGCAGTTCTTC
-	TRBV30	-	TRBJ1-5	CAWSYDSGNQPQHF	TGTGCCTGGAGCTACGACAGCGGGAATCAGCCCCAGCATTTT
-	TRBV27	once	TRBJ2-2	CASSLQREGELFF	TGTGCCAGCAGTTTACAGAGGGAGGGGGAGCTGTTTTTT
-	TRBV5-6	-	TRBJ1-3	CASRPGRRSGNTIYF	TGTGCCAGCAGACCGGGACGGAGATCTGGAAACACCATATATTTT
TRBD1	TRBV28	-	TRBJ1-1	CASDRGGTEAFF	TGTGCCAGCGACAGGGGGGGCACTGAAGCTTTCTTT
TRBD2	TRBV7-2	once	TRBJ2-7	CASSLAGGQREQYF	TGTGCCAGCAGCTTAGCGGGAGGGCAAAGGGAGCAGTACTTC
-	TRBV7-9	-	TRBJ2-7	CASSGATTTYEQYF	TGTGCCAGCAGCGGTGCCACAACAACCTACGAGCAGTACTTC
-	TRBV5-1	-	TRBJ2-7	CASSLEYEQYF	TGCGCCAGCAGCTTGGAATACGAGCAGTACTTC
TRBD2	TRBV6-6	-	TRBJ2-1	CASSSGLASSYNEQFF	TGTGCCAGCAGCTCGGGACTAGCGAGCTCCTACAATGAGCAGTTCTTC
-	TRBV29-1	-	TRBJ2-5	CSATNTGRQETQYF	TGCAGCGCTACGAACACAGGGCGGCAAGAGACCCAGTACTTC
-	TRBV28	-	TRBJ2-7	CASTGAGMTYEQYF	TGTGCCAGCACCGGGGCGGGGATGACCTACGAGCAGTACTTC
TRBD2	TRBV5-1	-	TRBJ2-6	CASGRAGANVLTF	TGCGCCAGCGGGAGGGCTGGGGCCAACGTCCTGACTTTC
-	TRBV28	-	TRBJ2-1	CASSRGFLWYNEQFF	TGTGCCAGCAGTCGGGGGTTTTTATGGTACAATGAGCAGTTCTTC
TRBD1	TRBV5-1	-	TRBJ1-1	CASSLGTGFNTEAFF	TGCGCCAGCAGCTTGGGGACAGGTTTTAACACTGAAGCTTTCTTT
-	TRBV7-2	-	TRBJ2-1	CASSLAGNSYNEQFF	TGTGCCAGCAGCTTAGCGGGCAACTCCTACAATGAGCAGTTCTTC
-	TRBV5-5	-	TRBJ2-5	CASRPGAIKETQYF	TGTGCCAGCAGGCCTGGGGCTATCAAAGAGACCCAGTACTTC
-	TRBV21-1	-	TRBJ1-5	CASRVDTDQPQHF	TGTGCCAGCAGGGTCGACACGGATCAGCCCCAGCATTTT
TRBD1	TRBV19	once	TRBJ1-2	CASSDRGNYYGYTF	TGTGCCAGTAGCGACAGGGGCAATTACTATGGCTACACCTTC
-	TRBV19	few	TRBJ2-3	CASRLGADTQYF	TGTGCCAGTAGGCTCGGTGCGGATACGCAGTATTTT
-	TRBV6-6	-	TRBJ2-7	CASAGRLSYEQYF	TGTGCCAGCGCGGGTCGGCTCTCCTACGAGCAGTACTTC